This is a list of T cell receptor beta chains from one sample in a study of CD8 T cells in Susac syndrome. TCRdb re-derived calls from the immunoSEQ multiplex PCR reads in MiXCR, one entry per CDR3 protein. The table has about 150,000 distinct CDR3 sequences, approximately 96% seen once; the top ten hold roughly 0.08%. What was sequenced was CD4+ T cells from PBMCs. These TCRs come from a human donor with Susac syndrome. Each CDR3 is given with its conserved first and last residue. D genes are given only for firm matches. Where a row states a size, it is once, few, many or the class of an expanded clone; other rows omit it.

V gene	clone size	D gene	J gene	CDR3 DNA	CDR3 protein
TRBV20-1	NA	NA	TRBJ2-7	TGCAGTGCGTCGGACAATACCTACGAGCAGTACTTC	CSASDNTYEQYF
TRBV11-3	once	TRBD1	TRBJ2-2	TGTGCCAGCAGCTCCGGGACAGCGAACACCGGGGAGCTGTTTTTT	CASSSGTANTGELFF
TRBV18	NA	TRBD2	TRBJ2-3	TGTGCCAGCTCACCGAGGACTAGCTCGGATACGCAGTATTTT	CASSPRTSSDTQYF
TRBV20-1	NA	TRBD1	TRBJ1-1	TGCAGTGGTGGAGGGGGCGGTAACACTGAAGCTTTCTTT	CSGGGGGNTEAFF
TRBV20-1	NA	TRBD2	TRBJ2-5	TGCAGTGGCGCGGGGGGGCCGACAGAGACCCAGTACTTC	CSGAGGPTETQYF
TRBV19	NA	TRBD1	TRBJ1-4	TGTGCCAGTAGCGATTCGGGACAGCGAGAAAAACTGTTTTTT	CASSDSGQREKLFF
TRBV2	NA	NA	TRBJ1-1	TGTGCCAGCAGTGAAGCTTGGCGCGGGGGAGAAGCTTTCTTT	CASSEAWRGGEAFF
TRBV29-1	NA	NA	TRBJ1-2	TGCAGCACAGACAGTACCCACCGCTATGGCTACACCTTC	CSTDSTHRYGYTF
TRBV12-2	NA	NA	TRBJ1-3	TGTGCAAGTCGCTTAGGGGACCTAGGAAACACCATATATTTT	CASRLGDLGNTIYF
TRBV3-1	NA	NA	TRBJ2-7	TGTGCCAGCAGCTACAACTACGAGCAGTACTTC	CASSYNYEQYF
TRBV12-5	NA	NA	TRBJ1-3	TGTGCTAGTGGCACCACGAACACCATATATTTT	CASGTTNTIYF
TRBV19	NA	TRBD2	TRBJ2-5	TGTGCCAGTAGTCGGCTAGCGGGAGGCCGGGAGACCCAGTACTTC	CASSRLAGGRETQYF
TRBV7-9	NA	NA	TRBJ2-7	TGTGCCAGCAGCTTTGCCGGGCCGGGCAACTACGAGCAGTACTTC	CASSFAGPGNYEQYF
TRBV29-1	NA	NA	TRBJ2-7	TGCAGCGTTGCCCGGGACGCCCCCTACGAGCAGTACTTC	CSVARDAPYEQYF
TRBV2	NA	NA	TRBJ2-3	TGTGCCAGCAGTGAAGACACAGATACGCAGTATTTT	CASSEDTDTQYF
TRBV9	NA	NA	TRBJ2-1	TGTGCCGGCGCCGTGGGGGGGCGAATACTTGAGCAGTTCTTC	CAGAVGGRILEQFF
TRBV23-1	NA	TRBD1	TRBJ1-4	TGCGCCAGCAGTCAATCCTCGGGACAGGGGTCCTCAACTAATGAAAAACTGTTTTTT	CASSQSSGQGSSTNEKLFF
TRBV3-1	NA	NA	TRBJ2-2	TGTGCCAGCAGCCAAGTTGCGGCCGGGGAGCTGTTTTTT	CASSQVAAGELFF
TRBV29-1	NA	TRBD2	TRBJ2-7	TGCAGCGTTGGGGGACTAGCGGTCGCCGAGCAGTACTTC	CSVGGLAVAEQYF
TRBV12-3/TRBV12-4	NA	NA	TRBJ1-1	TGTGCCAGCAGTTTAGGGGGGGCGCGGGACACTGAAGCTTTCTTT	CASSLGGARDTEAFF
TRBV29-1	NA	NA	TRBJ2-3	TGCAGCGTTAGACGGGGACTTAGCACAGATACGCAGTATTTT	CSVRRGLSTDTQYF
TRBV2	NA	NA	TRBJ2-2	TGTGCCAGCAGTGAAGGGGTCACCGGGGAGCTGTTTTTT	CASSEGVTGELFF
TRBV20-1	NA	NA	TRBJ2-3	TGCAGTGCTAGAGATTCGTCGGGGCTCACAGATACGCAGTATTTT	CSARDSSGLTDTQYF
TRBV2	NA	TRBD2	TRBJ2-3	TGTGCCAGCAGGCCAACTAGCGCGATCACGAATACGCAGTATTTT	CASRPTSAITNTQYF
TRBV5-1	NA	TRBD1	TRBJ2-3	TGCGCCAGCGGACAGGGAACTAGCACAGATACGCAGTATTTT	CASGQGTSTDTQYF
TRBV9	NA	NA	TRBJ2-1	TGTGCCAGCAGCGTTGATCAGGGGATCTACAATGAGCAGTTCTTC	CASSVDQGIYNEQFF
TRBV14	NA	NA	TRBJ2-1	TGTGCCAGCAGCCAAGTTCGCCGGGGCAGAGAGCAGTTCTTC	CASSQVRRGREQFF
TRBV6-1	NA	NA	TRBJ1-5	TGTGCCAGCAGTGAAGAGCCGACAGTTAATCAGCCCCAGCATTTT	CASSEEPTVNQPQHF
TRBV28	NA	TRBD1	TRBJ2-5	TGTGCCAGCAGCCGGGACAGGAGGCTAGAGACCCAGTACTTC	CASSRDRRLETQYF
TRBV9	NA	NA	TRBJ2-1	TGTGCCAGCAGCGCGGACGGTCTCTCCTACAATGAGCAGTTCTTC	CASSADGLSYNEQFF
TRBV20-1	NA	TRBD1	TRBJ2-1	TGCAGTGCTCCGAGGGGGACAGGGTACAATGAGCAGTTCTTC	CSAPRGTGYNEQFF
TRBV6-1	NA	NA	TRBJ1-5	TGTGCCAGCACCGCAGCGCATAGCAATCAGCCCCAGCATTTT	CASTAAHSNQPQHF
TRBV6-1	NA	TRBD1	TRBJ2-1	TGTGCCAGCAGTGCAGACCGGGACAGGGCGGTTCGGGATGAGCAGTTCTTC	CASSADRDRAVRDEQFF
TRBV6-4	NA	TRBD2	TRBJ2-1	TGTGCCAGCAGTCCTGGACTAGCGGGAGGTGGTGAGCAGTTCTTC	CASSPGLAGGGEQFF
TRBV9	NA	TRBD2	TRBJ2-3	TGTGCCAGCAGCGCACAGCGGGGGGAGCCAGATACGCAGTATTTT	CASSAQRGEPDTQYF
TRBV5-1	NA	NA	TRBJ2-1	TGCGCCAGCAGCGGAGGGGGCTTGGGAAGCTCCTACAATGAGCAGTTCTTC	CASSGGGLGSSYNEQFF